This TCR beta chain was documented in a study of blood T cell repertoires in COVID-19. On the study more broadly: Sites in the United States, Italy and Spain provided acute and convalescent COVID-19 samples.

The authors' processing: Amplification of reference gene primers provided the estimated nucleated cell counts. Assay: immunoSEQ multiplex PCR; the TCRdb copy retains only in-frame clones and omits some. V, J and clone size reflect that table, while D and trimming were determined from the DNA. The profile shows around 200,000 clones, around nine tenths of them singletons. This CDR3 region has 16 residues. Trimming left V 0 bases short and J 6 bases short, with 17 bases between. Per the germline V gene, CDR1 is SGHRS and CDR2 is YFSETQ. This receptor was obtained from a man aged 55 to 70 who had recovered from COVID-19. Material for sequencing was peripheral blood. The chain employs TRBV5-1 and TRBJ2-3; D might be TRBD2 (5 bases). CDR3 DNA sequence: TGCGCCAGCAGCTTGGAGGCGGGTAGCCCACAGGATACGCAGTATTTT. Its translation is CASSLEAGSPQDTQYF.